The text below deals with one T cell receptor (beta chain). The antigen remains undetermined. This CDR3 is built from 15 residues. Germline trimming cut 1 base from V and 5 bases from J; bases unmatched to any gene: 5. Germline assignment: CDR1 SSHAT and CDR2 FNYEAQ (reference sequence). This sample was included in a study of T-cell reconstitution after alpha-beta-depleted transplantation in children. TCRbeta library preparation incorporated unique molecular identifiers. TCRdb reprocessed the PCR reads via MiXCR and lists one record per CDR3 protein. The sample includes 500,000 to 750,000 distinct CDR3 sequences, roughly 27% of them seen just once. Regarding the study as a whole: Elevated TCRbeta diversity at day 60 was traced, in some patients, to surviving recipient T cells and thymic progenitors. As was reported, about two months after transplant, alpha-beta T cells came from several hundred expanded graft clones.

This TCR derives from a boy in the first two years of life with Wiskott-Aldrich syndrome, due to receive a stem cell transplant. The sample here was PBMCs, taken before TCRalphabeta/CD19-depleted stem cell transplant. The V gene is TRBV7-7, the J gene TRBJ2-1; 7 bases fit TRBD1. The CDR3 reads CASSLDDRVHNEQFF. The CDR3 nucleotides read TGTGCCAGCAGCTTAGATGACAGGGTCCACAATGAGCAGTTCTTC.